Reported below is one T cell receptor beta chain. The authors ran a second PCR of 7 to 11 cycles using a sample-barcoded 5' primer and a J-beta primer mix. TCRdb used MiXCR to reprocess the 5' RACE reads, holding one entry per CDR3 protein. The table has roughly 800,000 distinct CDR3 sequences, about 37% seen once. These data come from a study of blood T cells in healthy people across ages. This CDR3 spans 14 amino acids. From germline, CDR1 is SEHNR and CDR2 FQNEAQ (reference sequence). Trimming took off 3 bases at V and 3 bases at J, with 9 bases between the two ends. The origin of this receptor is a man aged 18 to 30 in good health. Source material: blood. The chain employs TRBV7-9 and TRBJ1-5; D gene unclear. As DNA, the CDR3 is TGTGCCAGCAGCTTTGGCGCACACAATCAGCCCCAGCATTTT. Its protein is CASSFGAHNQPQHF.